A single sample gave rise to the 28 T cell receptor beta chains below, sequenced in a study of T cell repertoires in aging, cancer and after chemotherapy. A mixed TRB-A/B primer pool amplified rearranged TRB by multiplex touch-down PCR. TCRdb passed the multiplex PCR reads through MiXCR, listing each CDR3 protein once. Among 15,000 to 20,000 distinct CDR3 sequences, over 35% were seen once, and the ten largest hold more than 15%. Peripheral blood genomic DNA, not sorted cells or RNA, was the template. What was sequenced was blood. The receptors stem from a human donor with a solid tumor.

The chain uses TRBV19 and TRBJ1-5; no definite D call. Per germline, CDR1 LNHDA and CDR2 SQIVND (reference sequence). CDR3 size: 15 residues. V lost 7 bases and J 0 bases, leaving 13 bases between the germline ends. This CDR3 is CASIPDGLSNQPQHF. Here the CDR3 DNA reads TGTGCCAGTATCCCGGACGGGCTTAGCAATCAGCCCCAGCATTTT.

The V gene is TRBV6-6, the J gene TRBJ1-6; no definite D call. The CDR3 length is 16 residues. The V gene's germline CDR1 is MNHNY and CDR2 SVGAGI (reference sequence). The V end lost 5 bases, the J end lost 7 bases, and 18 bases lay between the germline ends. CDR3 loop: CASSDYPTRVNSPLHF. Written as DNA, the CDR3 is TGTGCCAGCAGTGACTATCCGACAAGGGTAAATTCACCCCTCCACTTT.

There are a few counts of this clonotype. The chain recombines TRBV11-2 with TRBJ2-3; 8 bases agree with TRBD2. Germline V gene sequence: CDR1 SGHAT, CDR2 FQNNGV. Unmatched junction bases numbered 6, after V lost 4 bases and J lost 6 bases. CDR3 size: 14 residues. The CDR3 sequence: CASSSSSGEDTQYF. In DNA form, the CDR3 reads TGTGCCAGCAGCTCGAGTAGCGGGGAGGATACGCAGTATTTT.

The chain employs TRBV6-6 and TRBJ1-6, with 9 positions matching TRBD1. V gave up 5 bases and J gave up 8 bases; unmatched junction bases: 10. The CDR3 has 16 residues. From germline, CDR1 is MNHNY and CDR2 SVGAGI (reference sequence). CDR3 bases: TGTGCCAGCAGTGATGACAGGGGGACCCTTGATTCACCCCTCCACTTT. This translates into CASSDDRGTLDSPLHF.

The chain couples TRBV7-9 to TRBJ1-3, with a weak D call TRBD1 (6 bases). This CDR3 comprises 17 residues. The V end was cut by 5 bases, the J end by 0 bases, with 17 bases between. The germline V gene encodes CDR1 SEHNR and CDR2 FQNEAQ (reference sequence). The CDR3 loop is CASSPPGAPGSGNTIYF. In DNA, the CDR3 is TGTGCCAGCAGCCCCCCAGGGGCCCCAGGCTCTGGAAACACCATATATTTT.

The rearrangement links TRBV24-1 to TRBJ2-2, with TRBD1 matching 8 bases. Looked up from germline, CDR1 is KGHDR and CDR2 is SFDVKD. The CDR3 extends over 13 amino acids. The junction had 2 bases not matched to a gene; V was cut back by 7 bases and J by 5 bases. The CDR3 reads CATRGQVTGELFF. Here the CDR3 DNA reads TGTGCCACCAGGGGACAGGTTACCGGGGAGCTGTTTTTT.

The CDR3 nucleotides read TGTGCCAGCCAGCGGGGGAATGGCAATCAGCCCCAGCATTTT. Encoded protein: CASQRGNGNQPQHF. This chain links TRBV6-5 with TRBJ1-5; tentative D call: TRBD1 (5 bases). The CDR3 has 14 amino acids. The V end lost 8 bases, the J end lost 2 bases, and 13 bases lay between the germline ends. Looked up from germline, CDR1 is MNHEY and CDR2 is SVGAGI.

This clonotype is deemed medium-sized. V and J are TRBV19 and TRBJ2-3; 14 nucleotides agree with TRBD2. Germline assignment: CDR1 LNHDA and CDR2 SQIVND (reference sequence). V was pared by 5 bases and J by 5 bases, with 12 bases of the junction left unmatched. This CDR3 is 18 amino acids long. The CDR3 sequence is CASSPTGLAGVFGDTQYF. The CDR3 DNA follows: TGTGCCAGTAGTCCTACGGGACTAGCGGGAGTCTTCGGAGATACGCAGTATTTT.

The CDR3 region has the DNA TGCGCCAGCAGCCAAGAAGGAGACAGGGAATACACAGATACGCAGTATTTT. Its translation is CASSQEGDREYTDTQYF. V is TRBV4-3 and J is TRBJ2-3, with 7 bases aligning to TRBD1. Looked up from germline, CDR1 is LGHNA and CDR2 is YSLEER. J lost 2 bases, V lost 0 bases, and 8 bases had no gene match. The CDR3 covers 17 residues.

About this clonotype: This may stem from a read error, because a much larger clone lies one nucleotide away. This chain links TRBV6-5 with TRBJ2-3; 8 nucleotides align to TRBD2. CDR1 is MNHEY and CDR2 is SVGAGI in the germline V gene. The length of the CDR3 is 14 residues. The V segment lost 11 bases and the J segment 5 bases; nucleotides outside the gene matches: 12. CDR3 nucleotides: TGTGCCGCAGGACCAGCGGGGGCGCGAGATACGCAGTATTTT. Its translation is CAAGPAGARDTQYF.

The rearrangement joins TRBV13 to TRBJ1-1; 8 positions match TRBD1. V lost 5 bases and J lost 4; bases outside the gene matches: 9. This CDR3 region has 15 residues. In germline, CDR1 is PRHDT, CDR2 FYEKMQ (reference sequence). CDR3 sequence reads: CASSPGQGSSTEAFF. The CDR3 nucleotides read TGTGCCAGCAGCCCAGGACAGGGTTCAAGCACTGAAGCTTTCTTT.

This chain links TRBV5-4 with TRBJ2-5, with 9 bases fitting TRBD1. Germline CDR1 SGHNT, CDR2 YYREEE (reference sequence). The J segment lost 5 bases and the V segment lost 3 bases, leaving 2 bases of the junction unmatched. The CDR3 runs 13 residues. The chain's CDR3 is CASSWDREETQYF. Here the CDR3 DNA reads TGTGCCAGCAGCTGGGACAGGGAGGAGACCCAGTACTTC.

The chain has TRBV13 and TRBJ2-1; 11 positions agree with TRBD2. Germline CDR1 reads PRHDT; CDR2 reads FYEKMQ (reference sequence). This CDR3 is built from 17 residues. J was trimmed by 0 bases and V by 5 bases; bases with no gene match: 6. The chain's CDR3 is CASSPRLAGTSYNEQFF. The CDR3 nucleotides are TGTGCCAGCAGCCCGAGACTAGCGGGGACCTCCTACAATGAGCAGTTCTTC.

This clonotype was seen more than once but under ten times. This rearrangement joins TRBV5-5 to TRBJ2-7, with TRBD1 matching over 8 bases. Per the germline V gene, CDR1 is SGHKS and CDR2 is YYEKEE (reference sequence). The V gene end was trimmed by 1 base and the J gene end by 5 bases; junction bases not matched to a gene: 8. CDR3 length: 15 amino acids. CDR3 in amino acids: CASSLSAGQVNEQYF. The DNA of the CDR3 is TGTGCCAGCAGCTTGTCGGCGGGACAGGTTAACGAGCAGTACTTC.

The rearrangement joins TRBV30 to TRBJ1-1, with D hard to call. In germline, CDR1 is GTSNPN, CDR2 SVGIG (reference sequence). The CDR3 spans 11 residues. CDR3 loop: CAENSEGEAFF. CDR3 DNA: TGTGCTGAGAACTCTGAGGGTGAAGCTTTCTTT.

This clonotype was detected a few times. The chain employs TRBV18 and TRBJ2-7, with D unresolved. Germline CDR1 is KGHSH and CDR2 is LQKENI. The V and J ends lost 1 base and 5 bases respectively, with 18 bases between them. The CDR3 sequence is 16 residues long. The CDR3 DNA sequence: TGTGCCAGCTCACCACGGGTACCCCGAGTTGAGGACGAGCAGTACTTC. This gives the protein CASSPRVPRVEDEQYF.

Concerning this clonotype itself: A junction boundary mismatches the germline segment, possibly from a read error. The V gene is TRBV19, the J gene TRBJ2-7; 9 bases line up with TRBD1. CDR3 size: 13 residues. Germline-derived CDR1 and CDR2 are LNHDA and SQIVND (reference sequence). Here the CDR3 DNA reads TGTTCCAGTAGCGGACAGGGGTACTACGAGCAGTACTTC. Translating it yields CSSSGQGYYEQYF.

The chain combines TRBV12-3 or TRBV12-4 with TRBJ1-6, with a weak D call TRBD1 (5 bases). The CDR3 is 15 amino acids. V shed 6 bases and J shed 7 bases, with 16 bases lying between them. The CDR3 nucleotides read TGTGCCAGCAGCGGGGCGGGCAGCACGAATTCACCCCTCCACTTT. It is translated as CASSGAGSTNSPLHF.

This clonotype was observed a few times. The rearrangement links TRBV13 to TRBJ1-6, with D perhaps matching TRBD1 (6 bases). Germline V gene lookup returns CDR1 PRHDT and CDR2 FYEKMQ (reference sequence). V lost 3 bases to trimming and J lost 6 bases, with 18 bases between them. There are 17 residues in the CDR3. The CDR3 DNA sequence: TGTGCCAGCAGCTTGGGGGGCCTAGGCCGCCTTAATTCACCCCTCCACTTT. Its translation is CASSLGGLGRLNSPLHF.

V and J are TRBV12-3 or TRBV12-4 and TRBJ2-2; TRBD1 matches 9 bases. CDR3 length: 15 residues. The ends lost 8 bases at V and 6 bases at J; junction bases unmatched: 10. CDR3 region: CASPATGGSAGELFF. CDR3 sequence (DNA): TGTGCCAGCCCCGCGACAGGGGGTTCGGCCGGGGAGCTGTTTTTT.

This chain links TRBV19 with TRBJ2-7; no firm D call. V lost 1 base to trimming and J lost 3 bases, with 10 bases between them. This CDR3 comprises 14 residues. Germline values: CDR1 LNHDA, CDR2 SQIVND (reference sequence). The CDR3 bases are TGTGCCAGTAGTATAGGTGCCAGAGTCTACGAGCAGTACTTC. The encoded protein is CASSIGARVYEQYF.

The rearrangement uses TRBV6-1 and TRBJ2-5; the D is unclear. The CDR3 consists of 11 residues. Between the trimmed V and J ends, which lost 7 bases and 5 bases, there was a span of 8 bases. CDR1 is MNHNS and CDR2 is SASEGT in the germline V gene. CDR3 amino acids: CASTEMETQYF. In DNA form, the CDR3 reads TGTGCCAGCACCGAAATGGAGACCCAGTACTTC.

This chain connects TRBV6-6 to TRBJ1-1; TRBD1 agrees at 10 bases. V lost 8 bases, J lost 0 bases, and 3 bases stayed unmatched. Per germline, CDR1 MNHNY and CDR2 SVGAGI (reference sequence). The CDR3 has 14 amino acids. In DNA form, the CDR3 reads TGTGCCAGCCCGGGACAGGGGATGAACACTGAAGCTTTCTTT. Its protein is CASPGQGMNTEAFF.

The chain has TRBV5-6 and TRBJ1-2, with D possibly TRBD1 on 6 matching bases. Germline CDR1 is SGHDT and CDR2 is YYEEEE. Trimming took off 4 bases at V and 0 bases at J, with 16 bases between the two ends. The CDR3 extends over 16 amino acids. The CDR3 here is CASSPGAELTNYGYTF. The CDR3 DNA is TGTGCCAGCAGCCCAGGGGCAGAACTTACTAACTATGGCTACACCTTC. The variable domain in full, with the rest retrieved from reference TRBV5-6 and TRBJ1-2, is DAGVTQSPTHLIKTRGQQVTLRCSPKSGHDTVSWYQQALGQGPQFIFQYYEEEERQRGNFPDRFSGHQFPNYSSELNVNALLLGDSALYLCASSPGAELTNYGYTFGSGTRLTVV.

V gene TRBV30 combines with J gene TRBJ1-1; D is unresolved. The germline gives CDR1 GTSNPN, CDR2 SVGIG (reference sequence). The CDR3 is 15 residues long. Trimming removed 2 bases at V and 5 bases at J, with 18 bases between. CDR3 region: CAWSTLPASDTEAFF. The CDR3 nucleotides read TGTGCCTGGAGTACCCTACCGGCATCTGATACTGAAGCTTTCTTT.

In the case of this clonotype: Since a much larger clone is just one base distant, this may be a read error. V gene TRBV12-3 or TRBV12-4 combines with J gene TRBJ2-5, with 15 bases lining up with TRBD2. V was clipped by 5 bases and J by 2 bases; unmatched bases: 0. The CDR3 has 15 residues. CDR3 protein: CASSGLAGGQETQYF. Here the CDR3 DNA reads TGTGCCAGCAGTGGACTAGCGGGGGGGCAAGAGACCCAGTACTTC.

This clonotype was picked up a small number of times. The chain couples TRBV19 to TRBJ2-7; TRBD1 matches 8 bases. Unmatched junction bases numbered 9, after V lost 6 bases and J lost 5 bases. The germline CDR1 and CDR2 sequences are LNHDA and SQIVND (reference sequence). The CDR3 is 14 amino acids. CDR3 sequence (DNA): TGTGCCAGTAGCTATGGACAGGGAGTCAACGAGCAGTACTTC. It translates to CASSYGQGVNEQYF.

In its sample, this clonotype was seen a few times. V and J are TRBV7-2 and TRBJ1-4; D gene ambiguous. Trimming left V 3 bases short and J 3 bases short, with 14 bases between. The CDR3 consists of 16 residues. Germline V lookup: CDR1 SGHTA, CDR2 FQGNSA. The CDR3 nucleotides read TGTGCCAGCAGCTTGGCAGCCCGTCCTCCTAATGAAAAACTGTTTTTT. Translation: CASSLAARPPNEKLFF.